The T cell receptor (beta chain) under discussion was sequenced for a study of shared clonotypes between healthy human individuals. Points from the study as a whole: At large depth, rarefaction still showed sorted-subset sequencing to be incomplete. Sharing across four donors was highest in naive CD4 (roughly 5%) and lowest in memory CD8 (about 0.4%).

Method: immunoSEQ multiplex PCR; TCRdb's copy keeps in-frame clones and lacks some. The data contain millions of clones, around 96% of them singletons. Naive CD8 cells comprised CD45RO-negative, CCR7-positively selected cells, excluding terminally differentiated effector memory CD45RA+ cells. Deletions cut 0 bases from V and 6 bases from J, with 18 bases between. The CDR3 sequence is 17 residues long. Germline V gene lookup returns CDR1 SNHLY and CDR2 FYNNEI. Of note for this clone: The antigen remains undetermined.

This clonotype was sampled from a man between 18 and 29 years old in good health. Sequenced material: naive CD8+ T cells sorted from blood. The genes are TRBV2 and TRBJ2-1; unclear D gene. The CDR3 coding sequence is TGTGCCAGCAGTGAAGCGCCGGGCGGTCCTCCGGGCAATGAGCAGTTCTTC. It codes for CASSEAPGGPPGNEQFF.